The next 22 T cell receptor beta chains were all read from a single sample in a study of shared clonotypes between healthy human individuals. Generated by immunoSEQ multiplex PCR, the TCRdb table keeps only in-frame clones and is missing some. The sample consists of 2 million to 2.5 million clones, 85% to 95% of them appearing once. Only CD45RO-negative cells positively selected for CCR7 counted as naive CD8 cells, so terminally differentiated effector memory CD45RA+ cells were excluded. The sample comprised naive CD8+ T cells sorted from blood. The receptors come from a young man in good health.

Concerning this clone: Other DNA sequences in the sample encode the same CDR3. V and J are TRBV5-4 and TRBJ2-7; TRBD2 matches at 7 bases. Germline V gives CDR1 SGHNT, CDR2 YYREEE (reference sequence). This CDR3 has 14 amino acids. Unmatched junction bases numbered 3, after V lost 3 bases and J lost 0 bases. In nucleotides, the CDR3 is TGTGCCAGCAGCTGGGGGGGTTCCTCCTACGAGCAGTACTTC. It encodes CASSWGGSSYEQYF.

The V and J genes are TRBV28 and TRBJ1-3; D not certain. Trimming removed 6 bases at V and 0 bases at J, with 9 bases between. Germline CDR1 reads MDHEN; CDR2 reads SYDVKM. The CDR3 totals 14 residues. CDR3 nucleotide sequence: TGTGCCAGCAGCGGACTGAACTCTGGAAACACCATATATTTT. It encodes CASSGLNSGNTIYF.

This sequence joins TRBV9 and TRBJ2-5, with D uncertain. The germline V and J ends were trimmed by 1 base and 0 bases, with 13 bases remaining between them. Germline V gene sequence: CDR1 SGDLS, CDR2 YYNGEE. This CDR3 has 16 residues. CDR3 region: CASSVYGRANQETQYF. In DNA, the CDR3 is TGTGCCAGCAGCGTATATGGCCGGGCCAACCAAGAGACCCAGTACTTC.

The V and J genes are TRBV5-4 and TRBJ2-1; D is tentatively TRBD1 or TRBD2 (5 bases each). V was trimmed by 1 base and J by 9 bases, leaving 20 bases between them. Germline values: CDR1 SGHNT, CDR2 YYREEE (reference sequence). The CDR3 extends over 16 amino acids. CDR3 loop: CASSLYTGPLSAEQFF. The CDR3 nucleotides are TGTGCCAGCAGCTTGTATACGGGGCCTCTCTCCGCTGAGCAGTTCTTC.

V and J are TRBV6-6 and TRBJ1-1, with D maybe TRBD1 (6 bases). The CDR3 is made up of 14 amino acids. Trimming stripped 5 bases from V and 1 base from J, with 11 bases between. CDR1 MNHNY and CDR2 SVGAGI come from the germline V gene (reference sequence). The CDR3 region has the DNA TGTGCCAGCAGTCGGGACACTCGGAACACTGAAGCTTTCTTT. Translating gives CASSRDTRNTEAFF.

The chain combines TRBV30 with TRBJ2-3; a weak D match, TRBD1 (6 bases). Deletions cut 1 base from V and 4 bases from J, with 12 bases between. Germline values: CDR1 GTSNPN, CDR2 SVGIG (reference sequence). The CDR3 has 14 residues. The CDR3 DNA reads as TGTGCCTGGAGTGCCCTAACAGGGCCAGATACGCAGTATTTT. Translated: CAWSALTGPDTQYF.

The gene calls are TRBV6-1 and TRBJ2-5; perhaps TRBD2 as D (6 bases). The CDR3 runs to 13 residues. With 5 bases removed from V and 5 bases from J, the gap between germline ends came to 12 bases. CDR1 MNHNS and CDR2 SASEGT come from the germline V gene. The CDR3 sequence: CASSISSAETQYF. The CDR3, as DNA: TGTGCCAGCAGTATTTCTAGCGCGGAGACCCAGTACTTC.

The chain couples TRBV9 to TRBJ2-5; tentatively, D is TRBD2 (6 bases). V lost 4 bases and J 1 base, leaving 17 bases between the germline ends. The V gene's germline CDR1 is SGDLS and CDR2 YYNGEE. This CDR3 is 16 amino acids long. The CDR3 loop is CASSPGGAGLQETQYF. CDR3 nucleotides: TGTGCCAGCAGCCCCGGCGGGGCGGGTCTCCAAGAGACCCAGTACTTC.

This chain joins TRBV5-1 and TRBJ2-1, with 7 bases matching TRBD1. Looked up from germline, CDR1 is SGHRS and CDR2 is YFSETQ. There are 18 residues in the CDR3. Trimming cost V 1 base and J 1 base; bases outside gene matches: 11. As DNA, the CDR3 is TGCGCCAGCAGCTTGAGTTGGCGGACAGGTGTTTCCTACAATGAGCAGTTCTTC. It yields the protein CASSLSWRTGVSYNEQFF.

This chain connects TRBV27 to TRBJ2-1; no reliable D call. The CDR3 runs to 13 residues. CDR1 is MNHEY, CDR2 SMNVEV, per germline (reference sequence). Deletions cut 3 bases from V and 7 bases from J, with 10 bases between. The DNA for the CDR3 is TGTGCCAGCAGTTTTGCGCAGGATAATGAGCAGTTCTTC. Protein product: CASSFAQDNEQFF.

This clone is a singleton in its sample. CDR3 protein: CASSVGEGNSNQPQHF. The DNA for the CDR3 is TGTGCCAGCAGCGTAGGGGAGGGCAATAGCAATCAGCCCCAGCATTTT. This rearrangement joins TRBV9 to TRBJ1-5; no clear D gene. The CDR3 totals 16 residues. Germline CDR1 is SGDLS and CDR2 is YYNGEE. V lost 0 bases to trimming and J lost 0 bases, with 10 bases between them.

For the CDR3, the DNA is TGTGCCAGCAGTTCCCGGGACACCTCATACGAGCAGTACTTC. Encoded protein: CASSSRDTSYEQYF. The genes are TRBV6-5 and TRBJ2-7; D perhaps matches TRBD1 (6 bases). CDR1 is MNHEY and CDR2 is SVGAGI in the germline V gene. The CDR3 has 14 amino acids. The V end was cut by 4 bases, the J end by 4 bases, with 14 bases between.

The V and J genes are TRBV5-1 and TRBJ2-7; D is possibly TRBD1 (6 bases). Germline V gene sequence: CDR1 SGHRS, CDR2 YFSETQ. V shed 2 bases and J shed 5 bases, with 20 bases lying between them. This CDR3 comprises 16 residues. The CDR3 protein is CASSLRVTGNRHEQYF. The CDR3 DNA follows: TGCGCCAGCAGCTTAAGGGTGACAGGCAATAGGCACGAGCAGTACTTC.

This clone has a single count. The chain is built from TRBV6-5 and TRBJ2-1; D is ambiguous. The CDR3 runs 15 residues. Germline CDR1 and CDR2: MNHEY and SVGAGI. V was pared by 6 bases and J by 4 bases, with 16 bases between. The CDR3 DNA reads TGTGCCAGCAGCCACCGGCTAGACGGGTACAATGAGCAGTTCTTC. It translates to CASSHRLDGYNEQFF.

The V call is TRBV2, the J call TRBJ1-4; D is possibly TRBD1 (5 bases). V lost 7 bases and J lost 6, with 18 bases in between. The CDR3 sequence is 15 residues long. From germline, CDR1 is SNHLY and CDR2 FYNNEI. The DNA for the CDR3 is TGTGCCAGCATGATAATTGGGGGAGGGGATGAAAAACTGTTTTTT. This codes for CASMIIGGGDEKLFF.

CDR3 protein: CASSPGPSSYEQYF. The CDR3 coding sequence is TGTGCCAGTAGTCCGGGTCCTAGCTCCTACGAGCAGTACTTC. The chain uses TRBV19 and TRBJ2-7, with D unclear. The CDR3 sequence is 14 residues long. Germline V lookup: CDR1 LNHDA, CDR2 SQIVND (reference sequence). V lost 5 bases and J lost 0, with 11 bases in between.

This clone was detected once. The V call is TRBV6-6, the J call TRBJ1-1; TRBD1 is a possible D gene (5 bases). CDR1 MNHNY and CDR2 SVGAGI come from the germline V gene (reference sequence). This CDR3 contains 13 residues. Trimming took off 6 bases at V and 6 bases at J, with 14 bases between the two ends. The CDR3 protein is CASSYGGSAEAFF. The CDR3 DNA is TGTGCCAGCAGCTATGGGGGGTCGGCTGAAGCTTTCTTT.

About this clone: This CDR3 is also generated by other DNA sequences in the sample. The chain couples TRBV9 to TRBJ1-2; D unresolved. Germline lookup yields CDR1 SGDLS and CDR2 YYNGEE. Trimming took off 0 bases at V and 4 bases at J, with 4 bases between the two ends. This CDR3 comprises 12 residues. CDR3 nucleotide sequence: TGTGCCAGCAGCGTAGGGAGCTATGGCTACACCTTC. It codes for CASSVGSYGYTF.

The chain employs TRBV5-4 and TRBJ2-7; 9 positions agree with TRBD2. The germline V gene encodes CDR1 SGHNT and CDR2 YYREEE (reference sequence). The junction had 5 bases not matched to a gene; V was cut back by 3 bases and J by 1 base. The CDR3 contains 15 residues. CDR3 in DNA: TGTGCCAGCAGCTACCGAGCGGGAGGATCCTACGAGCAGTACTTC. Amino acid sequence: CASSYRAGGSYEQYF.

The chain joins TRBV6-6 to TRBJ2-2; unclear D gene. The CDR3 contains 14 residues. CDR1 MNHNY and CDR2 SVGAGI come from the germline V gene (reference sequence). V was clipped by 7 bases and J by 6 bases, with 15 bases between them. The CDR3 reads CASTPYEVAGELFF. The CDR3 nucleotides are TGTGCCAGCACCCCTTACGAGGTTGCCGGGGAGCTGTTTTTT.

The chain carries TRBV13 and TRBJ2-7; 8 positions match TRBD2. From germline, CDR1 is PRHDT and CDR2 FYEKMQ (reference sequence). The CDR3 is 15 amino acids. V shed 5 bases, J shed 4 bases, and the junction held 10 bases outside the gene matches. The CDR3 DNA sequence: TGTGCCAGCAGCCAAGAAAGCGGGAGTCGGTACGAGCAGTACTTC. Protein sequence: CASSQESGSRYEQYF.

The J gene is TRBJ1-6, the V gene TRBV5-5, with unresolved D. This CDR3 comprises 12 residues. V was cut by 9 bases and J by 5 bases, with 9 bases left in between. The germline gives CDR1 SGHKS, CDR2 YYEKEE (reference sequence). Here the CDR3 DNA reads TGTGCCACCTCCCCTGATAATTCACCCCTCCACTTT. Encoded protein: CATSPDNSPLHF.